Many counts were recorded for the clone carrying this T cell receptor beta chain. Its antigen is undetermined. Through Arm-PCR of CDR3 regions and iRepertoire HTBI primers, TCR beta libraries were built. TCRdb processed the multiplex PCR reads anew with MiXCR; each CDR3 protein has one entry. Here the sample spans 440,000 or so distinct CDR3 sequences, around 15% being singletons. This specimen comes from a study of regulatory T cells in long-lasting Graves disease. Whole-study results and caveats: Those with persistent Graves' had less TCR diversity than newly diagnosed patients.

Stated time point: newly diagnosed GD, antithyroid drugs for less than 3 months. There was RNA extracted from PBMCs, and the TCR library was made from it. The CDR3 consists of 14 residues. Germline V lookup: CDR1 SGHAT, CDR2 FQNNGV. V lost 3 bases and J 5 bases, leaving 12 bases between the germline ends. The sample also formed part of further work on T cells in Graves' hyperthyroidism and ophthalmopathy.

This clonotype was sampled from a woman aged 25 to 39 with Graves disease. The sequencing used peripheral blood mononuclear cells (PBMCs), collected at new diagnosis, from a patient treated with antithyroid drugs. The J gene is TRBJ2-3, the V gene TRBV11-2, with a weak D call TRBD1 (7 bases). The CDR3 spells CASSFRGAGDTQYF. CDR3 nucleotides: TGTGCCAGCAGCTTCAGGGGGGCTGGAGATACGCAGTATTTT.